This is a list of T cell receptor beta chains from one sample in a study of OX40 agonist ivuxolimab in advanced cancers. The assay was immunoSEQ multiplex PCR, and TCRdb's table has in-frame clones only and misses some. The sample records under 80,000 clones, roughly 86% being singletons. Sequences were derived from CD4+ or CD8+ T cells sorted from blood, sampled in a trial of the OX40 agonist ivuxolimab. Every receptor here comes from an adult with an advanced solid tumor such as melanoma, head and neck, liver or kidney cancer. CDR3s include the opening cysteine and the closing phenylalanine or tryptophan. The D gene is left open where the match is weak. Size values are once, few and many counts, or a class for expanded clones, and some rows have none.

TRBJ1-5 . . TRBV7-8 CASSLQAWDQPQHF TGTGCCAGCAGCTTGCAGGCTTGGGATCAGCCCCAGCATTTT
TRBJ2-2 . . TRBV4-1 CASSQDWRTGELFF TGCGCCAGCAGCCAAGATTGGCGGACCGGGGAGCTGTTTTTT
TRBJ2-3 . . TRBV19 CASGLGLGDTQYF TGTGCCAGCGGACTTGGCCTAGGGGATACGCAGTATTTT
TRBJ2-5 . . TRBV9 CASSTWGQETQYF TGTGCCAGCAGCACCTGGGGCCAAGAGACCCAGTACTTC
TRBJ1-1 . . TRBV19 CASSPGHTNTEAFF TGTGCCAGTAGTCCGGGACACACGAACACTGAAGCTTTCTTT
TRBJ1-2 . once TRBV21-1 CASSKLRLGYTF TGTGCCAGCAGCAAACTAAGGCTCGGCTACACCTTC
TRBJ2-3 . . TRBV29-1 CSAEAAGAGTDTQYF TGCAGCGCCGAGGCGGCGGGGGCCGGCACAGATACGCAGTATTTT
TRBJ1-1 TRBD1 . TRBV11-2 CASSLVVRGDTEAFF TGTGCCAGCAGCTTAGTGGTCAGGGGGGACACTGAAGCTTTCTTT
TRBJ2-1 . . TRBV5-4 CASSLPDPTAGFEQFF TGTGCCAGCAGCTTACCCGATCCGACCGCTGGATTTGAGCAGTTCTTC
TRBJ2-1 . . TRBV5-1 CASSHGTRGDEQFF TGCGCCAGCAGCCACGGGACCCGTGGGGATGAGCAGTTCTTC
TRBJ2-5 . . TRBV28 CASSRVEGVETQYF TGTGCCAGCAGTAGAGTCGAGGGGGTCGAGACCCAGTACTTC